The next 10 T cell receptor beta chains were all read from a single sample in a study of T-cell reconstitution after alpha-beta-depleted transplantation in children. As it was prepared, the TCRbeta library received unique molecular identifiers. Using its own MiXCR run on the PCR reads, TCRdb lists one record per CDR3 protein. The sample carries 90,000 to 150,000 distinct CDR3 sequences, more than 20% recorded once. This specimen consisted of PBMCs, mostly from graft donor cells, obtained 180 days after TCRalphabeta/CD19-depleted stem cell transplant. The receptors here all came from a male patient under 10 years old who had a stem cell transplant for chronic granulomatous disease, so the T cells may come from the graft donor.

The DNA of the CDR3 is TGCGCCAGCAGCCTAAAGGACGGAGGAGATACGCAGTATTTT. It translates to CASSLKDGGDTQYF. V gene TRBV5-1 combines with J gene TRBJ2-3, with a weak D call TRBD2 (5 bases). Germline values: CDR1 SGHRS, CDR2 YFSETQ. The CDR3 runs to 14 residues. V was pared by 4 bases and J by 5 bases, with 14 bases between.

The genes are TRBV28 and TRBJ2-1, with D perhaps TRBD2 (5 bases). Germline V lookup: CDR1 MDHEN, CDR2 SYDVKM. This CDR3 is built from 11 residues. Trimming pared 5 bases from V and 10 bases from J, leaving 9 bases between. Here the CDR3 reads CASSVGSEQFF. The CDR3 bases are TGTGCCAGCAGTGTGGGGAGCGAGCAGTTCTTC.

On this clonotype: This may be a read error, as it is one base from a much larger clone. The chain uses TRBV28 and TRBJ2-7; D is possibly TRBD1 (7 bases). The CDR3 covers 14 residues. Trimming removed 7 bases from V and 5 bases from J, with 18 bases in between. Per the germline V gene, CDR1 is MDHEN and CDR2 is SYDVKM. In DNA form, the CDR3 reads TGTGCCAGCACACCCAATGACAGGGAGGACGAGCAGTACTTC. This encodes CASTPNDREDEQYF.

V and J are TRBV29-1 and TRBJ2-7; perhaps TRBD1 as D (6 bases). Germline assignment: CDR1 SQVTM and CDR2 ANQGSEA. The CDR3 is made up of 13 amino acids. Deletions cut 3 bases from V and 6 bases from J, with 15 bases between. CDR3 sequence: CSVEIGQSGEQYF. The DNA of the CDR3 is TGCAGCGTTGAGATTGGACAGTCGGGCGAGCAGTACTTC.

V is TRBV5-6 and J is TRBJ2-3; TRBD2 aligns across 7 bases. After removal of 5 bases from V and 10 bases from J, the junction contained 7 bases not matched to a gene. The CDR3 has 12 amino acids. Germline CDR1 is SGHDT and CDR2 is YYEEEE. The CDR3 spells CASRTPSGPQYF. As DNA, the CDR3 is TGTGCCAGCAGGACTCCTAGCGGACCGCAGTATTTT.

This chain links TRBV5-1 with TRBJ2-7; D remains unclear. V was clipped by 3 bases and J by 2 bases, with 18 bases between them. The germline V gene encodes CDR1 SGHRS and CDR2 YFSETQ. The CDR3 has 16 amino acids. Written as DNA, the CDR3 is TGCGCCAGCAGCTCCATGGCGACGGATTACCCCTACGAGCAGTACTTC. Translating gives CASSSMATDYPYEQYF. The variable domain in full, with the rest retrieved from reference TRBV5-1 and TRBJ2-7, is KAGVTQTPRYLIKTRGQQVTLSCSPISGHRSVSWYQQTPGQGLQFLFEYFSETQRNKGNFPGRFSGRQFSNSRSEMNVSTLELGDSALYLCASSSMATDYPYEQYFGPGTRLTVT.

The chain is built from TRBV7-2 and TRBJ2-3, with 9 bases aligning to TRBD2. The CDR3 extends over 16 amino acids. The junction had 7 bases not matched to a gene; V was cut back by 1 base and J by 5 bases. The germline V gene has CDR1 SGHTA and CDR2 FQGNSA. Written as DNA, the CDR3 is TGTGCCAGCAGCTTAGGGTTGCGGGGGGGCCGAGATACGCAGTATTTT. Encoded protein: CASSLGLRGGRDTQYF.

The V and J genes are TRBV7-2 and TRBJ2-7, with 13 bases fitting TRBD2. Germline loops: CDR1 SGHTA, CDR2 FQGNSA. V was pared by 8 bases and J by 6 bases, with 10 bases of the junction left unmatched. This CDR3 contains 15 residues. The CDR3 here is CASGKLAGGPVEQYF. CDR3 DNA sequence: TGTGCCAGCGGAAAACTAGCGGGGGGGCCTGTCGAGCAGTACTTC.

This chain joins TRBV20-1 and TRBJ2-2; D is ambiguous. The CDR3 is made up of 12 amino acids. The V gene's germline CDR1 is DFQATT and CDR2 SNEGSKA (reference sequence). Between the trimmed V and J ends, which lost 3 bases and 3 bases, there was a span of 5 bases. This CDR3 is CSASGDTGELFF. CDR3 DNA: TGCAGTGCTAGCGGAGACACCGGGGAGCTGTTTTTT.

The V and J genes are TRBV7-9 and TRBJ2-7; weak D call: TRBD1 (5 bases). The V end lost 4 bases, the J end lost 2 bases, and 12 bases lay between the germline ends. Germline loops: CDR1 SEHNR, CDR2 FQNEAQ (reference sequence). The CDR3 sequence is 14 residues long. The CDR3 DNA follows: TGTGCCAGCAGCTCGACAGTGTATACCTACGAGCAGTACTTC. It encodes CASSSTVYTYEQYF.